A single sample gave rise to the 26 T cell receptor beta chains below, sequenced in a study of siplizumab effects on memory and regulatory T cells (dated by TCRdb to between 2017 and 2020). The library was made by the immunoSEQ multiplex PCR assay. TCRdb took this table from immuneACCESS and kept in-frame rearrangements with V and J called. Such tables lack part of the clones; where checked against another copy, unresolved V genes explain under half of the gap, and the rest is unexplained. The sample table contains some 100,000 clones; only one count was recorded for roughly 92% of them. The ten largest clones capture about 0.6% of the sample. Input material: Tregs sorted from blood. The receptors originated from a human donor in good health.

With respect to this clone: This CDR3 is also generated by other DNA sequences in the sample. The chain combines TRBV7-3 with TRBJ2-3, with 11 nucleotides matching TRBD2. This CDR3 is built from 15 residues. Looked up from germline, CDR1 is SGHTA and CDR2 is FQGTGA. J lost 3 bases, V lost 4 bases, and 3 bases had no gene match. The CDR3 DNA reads TGTGCCAGCAGCTCGGGACTAGCGGTGACAGATACGCAGTATTTT. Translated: CASSSGLAVTDTQYF.

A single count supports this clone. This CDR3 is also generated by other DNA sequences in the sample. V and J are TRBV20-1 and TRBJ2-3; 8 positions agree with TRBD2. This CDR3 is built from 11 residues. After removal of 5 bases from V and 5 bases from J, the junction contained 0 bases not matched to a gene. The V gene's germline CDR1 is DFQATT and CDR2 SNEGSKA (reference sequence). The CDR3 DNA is TGCAGTGCTCGGGGGGGAGATACGCAGTATTTT. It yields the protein CSARGGDTQYF.

CDR3 coding DNA: TGTGCCAGCAGTGACTCAGGGGGCGACTACAATGAGCAGTTCTTC. This encodes CASSDSGGDYNEQFF. J is TRBJ2-1 and V is TRBV6-4; 7 nucleotides agree with TRBD1. The CDR3 has 15 residues. V was clipped by 0 bases and J by 3 bases; unmatched bases: 2. CDR1 MRHNA and CDR2 SNTAGT come from the germline V gene.

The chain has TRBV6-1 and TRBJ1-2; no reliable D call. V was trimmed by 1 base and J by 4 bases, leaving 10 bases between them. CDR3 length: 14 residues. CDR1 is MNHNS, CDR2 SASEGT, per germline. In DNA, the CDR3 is TGTGCCAGCAGTGAAGAGAGGGTTGGCTATGGCTACACCTTC. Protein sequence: CASSEERVGYGYTF.

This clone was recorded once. CDR3 sequence (DNA): TGTGCCAGCAGCGTATTGGGTTCCGGGGAGCTGTTTTTT. This translates into CASSVLGSGELFF. V is TRBV9 and J is TRBJ2-2; D is ambiguous. Germline-derived CDR1 and CDR2 are SGDLS and YYNGEE. Trimming cost V 1 base and J 6 bases, with 7 bases left between them. CDR3 length: 13 residues.

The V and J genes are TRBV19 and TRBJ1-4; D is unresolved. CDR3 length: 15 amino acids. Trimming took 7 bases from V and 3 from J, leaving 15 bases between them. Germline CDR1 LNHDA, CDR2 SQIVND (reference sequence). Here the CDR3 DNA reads TGTGCCAGTAAAAATACTCCAGGCGCTAATGAAAAACTGTTTTTT. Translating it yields CASKNTPGANEKLFF.

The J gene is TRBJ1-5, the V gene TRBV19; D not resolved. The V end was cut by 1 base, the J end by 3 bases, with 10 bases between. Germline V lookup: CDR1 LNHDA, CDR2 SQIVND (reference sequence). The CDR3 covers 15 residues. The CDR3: CASSIGGEANQPQHF. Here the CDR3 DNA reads TGTGCCAGTAGTATAGGGGGTGAGGCCAATCAGCCCCAGCATTTT.

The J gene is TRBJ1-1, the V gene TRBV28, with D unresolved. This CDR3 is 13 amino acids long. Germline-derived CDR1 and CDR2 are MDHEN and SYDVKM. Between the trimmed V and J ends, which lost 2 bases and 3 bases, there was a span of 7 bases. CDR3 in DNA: TGTGCCAGCAGTTTAACGGCCGACACTGAAGCTTTCTTT. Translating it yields CASSLTADTEAFF.

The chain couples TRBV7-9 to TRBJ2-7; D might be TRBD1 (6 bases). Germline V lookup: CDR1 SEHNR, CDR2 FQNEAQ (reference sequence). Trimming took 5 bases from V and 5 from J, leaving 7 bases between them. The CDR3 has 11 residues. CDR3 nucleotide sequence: TGTGCCAGCAGCAGACAGGACGAGCAGTACTTC. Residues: CASSRQDEQYF.

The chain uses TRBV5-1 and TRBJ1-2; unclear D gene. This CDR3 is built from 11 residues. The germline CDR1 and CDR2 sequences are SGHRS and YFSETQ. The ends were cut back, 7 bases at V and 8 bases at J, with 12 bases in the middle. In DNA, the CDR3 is TGCGCCAGCGGGTCCCAGTGGGGCTACACCTTC. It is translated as CASGSQWGYTF.

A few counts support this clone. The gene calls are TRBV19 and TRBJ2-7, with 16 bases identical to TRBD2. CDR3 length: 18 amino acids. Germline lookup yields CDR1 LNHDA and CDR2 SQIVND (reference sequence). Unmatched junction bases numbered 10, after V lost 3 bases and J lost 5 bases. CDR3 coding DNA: TGTGCCAGTAGTATTCGCCTGGGACTAGCGGGAGGGTTGCACGAGCAGTACTTC. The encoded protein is CASSIRLGLAGGLHEQYF.

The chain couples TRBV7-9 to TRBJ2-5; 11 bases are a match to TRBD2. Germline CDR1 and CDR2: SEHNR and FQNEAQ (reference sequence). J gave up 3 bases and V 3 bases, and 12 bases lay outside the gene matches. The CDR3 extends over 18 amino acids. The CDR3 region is CASSFKRLAGLPKETQYF. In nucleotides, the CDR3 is TGTGCCAGCAGCTTCAAACGACTAGCGGGACTCCCTAAAGAGACCCAGTACTTC. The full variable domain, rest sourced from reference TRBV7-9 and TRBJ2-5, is DTGVSQNPRHKITKRGQNVTFRCDPISEHNRLYWYRQTLGQGPEFLTYFQNEAQLEKSRLLSDRFSAERPKGSFSTLEIQRTEQGDSAMYLCASSFKRLAGLPKETQYFGPGTRLLVL.

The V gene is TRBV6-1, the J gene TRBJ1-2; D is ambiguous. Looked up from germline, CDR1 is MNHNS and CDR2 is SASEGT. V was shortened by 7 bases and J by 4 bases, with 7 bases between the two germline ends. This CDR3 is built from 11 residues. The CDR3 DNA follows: TGTGCCAGCACCGGCGTCTATGGCTACACCTTC. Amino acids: CASTGVYGYTF.

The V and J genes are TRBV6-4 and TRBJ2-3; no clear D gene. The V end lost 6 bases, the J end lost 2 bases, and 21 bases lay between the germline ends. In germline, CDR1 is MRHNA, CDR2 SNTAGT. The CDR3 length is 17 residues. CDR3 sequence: CASSAEATGWNTDTQYF. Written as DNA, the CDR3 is TGTGCCAGCAGCGCCGAAGCGACCGGGTGGAACACAGATACGCAGTATTTT.

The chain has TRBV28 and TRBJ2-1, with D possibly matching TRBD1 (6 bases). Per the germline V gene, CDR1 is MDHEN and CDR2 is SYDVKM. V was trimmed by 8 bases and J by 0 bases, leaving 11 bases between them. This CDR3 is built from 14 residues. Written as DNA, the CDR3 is TGTGCCAGCGTGCAGGGGCTCTCCTACAATGAGCAGTTCTTC. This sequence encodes CASVQGLSYNEQFF.

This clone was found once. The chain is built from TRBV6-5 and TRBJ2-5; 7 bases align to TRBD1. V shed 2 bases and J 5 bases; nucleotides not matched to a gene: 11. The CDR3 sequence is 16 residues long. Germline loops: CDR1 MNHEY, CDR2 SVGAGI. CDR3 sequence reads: CASSYAGTTGTETQYF. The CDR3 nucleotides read TGTGCCAGCAGTTACGCCGGGACGACAGGGACGGAGACCCAGTACTTC.

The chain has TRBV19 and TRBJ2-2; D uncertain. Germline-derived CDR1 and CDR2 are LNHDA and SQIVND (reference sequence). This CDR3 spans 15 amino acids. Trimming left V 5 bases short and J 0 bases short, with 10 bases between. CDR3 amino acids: CASSPRLANTGELFF. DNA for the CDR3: TGTGCCAGTAGTCCACGGCTCGCGAACACCGGGGAGCTGTTTTTT. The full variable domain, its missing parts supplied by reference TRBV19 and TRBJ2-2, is DGGITQSPKYLFRKEGQNVTLSCEQNLNHDAMYWYRQDPGQGLRLIYYSQIVNDFQKGDIAEGYSVSREKKESFPLTVTSAQKNPTAFYLCASSPRLANTGELFFGEGSRLTVL.

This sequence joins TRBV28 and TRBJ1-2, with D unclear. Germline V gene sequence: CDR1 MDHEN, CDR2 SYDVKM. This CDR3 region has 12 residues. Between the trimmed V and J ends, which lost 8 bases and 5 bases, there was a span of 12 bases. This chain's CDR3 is CASATPAYGYTF. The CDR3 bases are TGTGCCAGCGCCACCCCCGCGTATGGCTACACCTTC.

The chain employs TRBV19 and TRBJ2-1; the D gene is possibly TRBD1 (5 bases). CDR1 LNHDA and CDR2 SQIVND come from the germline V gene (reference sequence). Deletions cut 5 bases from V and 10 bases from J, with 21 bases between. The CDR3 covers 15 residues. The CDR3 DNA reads TGTGCCAGTAGTCCGTCCAGGGCTGGAATAATCGAGCAGTTCTTC. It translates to CASSPSRAGIIEQFF.

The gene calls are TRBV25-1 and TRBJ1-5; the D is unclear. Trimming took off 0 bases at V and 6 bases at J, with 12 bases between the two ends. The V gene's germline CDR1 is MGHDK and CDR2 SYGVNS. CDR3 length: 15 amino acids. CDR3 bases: TGTGCCAGCAGTGAATATGGCGGGGTTGGTCAGCCCCAGCATTTT. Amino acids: CASSEYGGVGQPQHF.

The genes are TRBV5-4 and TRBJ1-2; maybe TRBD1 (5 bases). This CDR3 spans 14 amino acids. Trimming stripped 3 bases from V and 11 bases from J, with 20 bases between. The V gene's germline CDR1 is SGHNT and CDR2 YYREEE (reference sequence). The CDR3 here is CASSSAGPQLGYTF. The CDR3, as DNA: TGTGCCAGCAGCTCGGCGGGACCGCAGCTGGGGTACACCTTC.

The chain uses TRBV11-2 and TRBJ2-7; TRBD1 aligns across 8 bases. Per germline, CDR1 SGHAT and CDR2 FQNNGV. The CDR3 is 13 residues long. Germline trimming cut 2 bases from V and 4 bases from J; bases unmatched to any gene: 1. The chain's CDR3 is CASSLNRGYEQYF. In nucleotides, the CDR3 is TGTGCCAGCAGCTTAAACAGGGGGTACGAGCAGTACTTC.

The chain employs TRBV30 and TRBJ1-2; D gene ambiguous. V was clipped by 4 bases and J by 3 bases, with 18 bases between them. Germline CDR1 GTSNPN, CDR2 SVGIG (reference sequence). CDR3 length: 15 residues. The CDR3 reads CAWMNSGVWDYGYTF. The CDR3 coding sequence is TGTGCCTGGATGAACTCCGGCGTATGGGACTATGGCTACACCTTC.

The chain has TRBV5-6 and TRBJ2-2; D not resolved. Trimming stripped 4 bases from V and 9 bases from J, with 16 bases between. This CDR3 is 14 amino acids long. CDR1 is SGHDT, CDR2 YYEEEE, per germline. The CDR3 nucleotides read TGTGCCAGCAGCCCCGACCCCCGTAGTCGGGAGCTGTTTTTT. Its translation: CASSPDPRSRELFF.

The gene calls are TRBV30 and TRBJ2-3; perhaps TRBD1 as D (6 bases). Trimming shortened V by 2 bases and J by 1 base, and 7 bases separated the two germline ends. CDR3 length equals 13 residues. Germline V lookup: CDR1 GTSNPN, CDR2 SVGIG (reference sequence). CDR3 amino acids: CAWSYRGTDTQYF. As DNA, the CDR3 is TGTGCCTGGAGTTACAGGGGCACAGATACGCAGTATTTT.

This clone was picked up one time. CDR3 region: CASSRRGQGPNQPQHF. CDR3 in DNA: TGTGCCAGCAGCAGACGCGGACAGGGCCCGAATCAGCCCCAGCATTTT. J is TRBJ1-5 and V is TRBV28; TRBD1 matches at 8 bases. This CDR3 contains 16 residues. CDR1 is MDHEN and CDR2 is SYDVKM in the germline V gene. Trimming at V came to 6 bases and at J to 4 bases, leaving 11 bases not matched to a gene.